This TCR beta chain comes out of a study of CD8 T cells in ankylosing spondylitis. The study's findings and limits: CD8+ by phenotype, disease-linked clones were relatively rare in peripheral blood. Past studies reported some motif variants in reactive arthritis synovial fluid and blood.

Library preparation for TCR beta used quantitative 5'-RACE with molecular barcodes. TCRdb used MiXCR to reprocess the 5' RACE reads, holding one entry per CDR3 protein. Among about 89,000 distinct CDR3 sequences listed, about 27% were seen once. The germline V gene encodes CDR1 KGHDR and CDR2 SFDVKD. Trimming cost V 4 bases and J 8 bases, with 10 bases left between them. There are 13 residues in the CDR3. Turning to this clonotype: Its matching antigen is unknown.

This sequence originates from a male donor with ankylosing spondylitis or in good health (not recorded which). This sequence joins TRBV24-1 and TRBJ2-2; D gene ambiguous. The sequencing sample was made of blood, either unsorted or a sorted T cell fraction (not recorded which). The CDR3 loop reads CATSESPKGELFF. The CDR3 coding sequence is TGTGCCACCAGTGAATCCCCGAAAGGGGAGCTGTTTTTT.